The clone carrying this T cell receptor (beta chain) occurred many times. Amplification yielded TCR beta CDR3 regions, with RNA transcripts as the source. With the HTBI primer set, the TCR CDR3 went through a first round of RT-PCR. TCRdb re-called the multiplex PCR reads through MiXCR, storing one row per CDR3 protein. In the table there are some 460,000 distinct CDR3 sequences, 15% to 19% of which are singletons. The sample belongs to a study of T cells in Graves' hyperthyroidism and ophthalmopathy. Trimming shortened V by 0 bases and J by 9 bases, and 9 bases separated the two germline ends. Germline V gene data show CDR1 as LGHDT and CDR2 as YNNKEL (reference sequence). The CDR3 contains 13 residues. Exclusion criteria comprised uncontrolled infection, other autoimmune disease, pregnancy or lactation.

The sequenced material came from blood. The sequence was obtained from a woman aged 18-30 years with Graves' hyperthyroidism. V is TRBV3-1 and J is TRBJ2-1; tentative D call: TRBD1 (5 bases). The CDR3 sequence is CASSQEGQGEQFF. The CDR3 nucleotides read TGTGCCAGCAGCCAAGAGGGTCAGGGTGAGCAGTTCTTC.